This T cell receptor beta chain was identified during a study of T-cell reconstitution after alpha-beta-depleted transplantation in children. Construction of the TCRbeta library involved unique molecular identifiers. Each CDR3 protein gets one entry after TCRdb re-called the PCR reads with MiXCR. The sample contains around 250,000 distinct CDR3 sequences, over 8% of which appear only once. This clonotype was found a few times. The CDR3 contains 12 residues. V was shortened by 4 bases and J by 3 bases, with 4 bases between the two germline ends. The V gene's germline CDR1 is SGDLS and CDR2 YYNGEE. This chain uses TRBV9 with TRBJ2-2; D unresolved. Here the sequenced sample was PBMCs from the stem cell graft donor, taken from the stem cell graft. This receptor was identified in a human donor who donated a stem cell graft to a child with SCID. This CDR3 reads CASSPHTGELFF. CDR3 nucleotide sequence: TGTGCCAGCAGCCCACACACCGGGGAGCTGTTTTTT.